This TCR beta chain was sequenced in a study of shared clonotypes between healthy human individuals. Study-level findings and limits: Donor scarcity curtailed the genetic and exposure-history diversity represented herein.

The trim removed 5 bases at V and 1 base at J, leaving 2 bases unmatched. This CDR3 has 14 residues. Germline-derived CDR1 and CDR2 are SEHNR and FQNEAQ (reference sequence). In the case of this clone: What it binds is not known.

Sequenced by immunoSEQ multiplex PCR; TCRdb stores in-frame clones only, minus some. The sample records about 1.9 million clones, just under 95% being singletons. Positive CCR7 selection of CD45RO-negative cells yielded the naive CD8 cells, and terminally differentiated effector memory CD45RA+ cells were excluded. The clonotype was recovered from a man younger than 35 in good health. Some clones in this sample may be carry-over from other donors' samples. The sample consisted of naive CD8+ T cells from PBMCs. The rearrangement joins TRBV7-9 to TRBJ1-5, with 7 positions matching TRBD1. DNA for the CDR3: TGTGCCAGCAGCGACAGGGTCAGCAATCAGCCCCAGCATTTT. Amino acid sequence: CASSDRVSNQPQHF.